This TCR beta chain is drawn from a study of technical replicates of blood from a handful of donors. Sequenced by immunoSEQ multiplex PCR; TCRdb stores in-frame clones only, minus some. The sample has roughly 50,000 clones, nearly 95% seen once. The V and J ends lost 4 bases and 5 bases respectively, with 20 bases between them. From germline, CDR1 is MDHEN and CDR2 SYDVKM. The CDR3 consists of 16 residues. This receptor was identified in a human donor in good health. Some clones in this sample may be carry-over from other donors' samples. The chain couples TRBV28 to TRBJ2-5; a weak D match, TRBD2 (7 bases). The sample comprised PBMCs. The CDR3 reads CASSSIVAGAGETQYF. CDR3 bases: TGTGCCAGCAGTTCAATCGTCGCGGGGGCGGGGGAGACCCAGTACTTC.